This entry concerns a single TCR beta chain. This sample was taken from a study of cytomegalovirus exposure and HLA in healthy donors. Method: immunoSEQ multiplex PCR; TCRdb's copy keeps in-frame clones and lacks some. The repertoire has more than 90,000 clones, 85% to 95% of them found once; the top ten carry around 1.2%. Between the trimmed V and J ends, which lost 2 bases and 4 bases, there was a span of 8 bases. The CDR3 has 13 residues. Per germline, CDR1 GTSNPN and CDR2 SVGIG (reference sequence). The sequence derives from a woman in her twenties or thirties in good health and CMV-seropositive. This chain links TRBV30 with TRBJ1-4; D is ambiguous. Specimen: PBMCs. CDR3 in DNA: TGTGCCTGGAGTAGCGGCAGTAATGAAAAACTGTTTTTT. Its translation: CAWSSGSNEKLFF.